A selection of T cell receptor beta chains follows, all from one sample in a study of blood T cell repertoires in COVID-19. Assay used: immunoSEQ multiplex PCR; TCRdb lists only in-frame clones, some missing. This sample has over 100,000 clones, with around 84% found just once. The sequenced material came from peripheral blood. The receptor source for this set is a man aged 40-50 years with acute or convalescent COVID-19. The CDR3 runs from the conserved cysteine through the conserved F or W. The D gene is left open where the match is weak. A row's size may be missing; if present it is once, few, many or a size class.

J | size | D | V | CDR3 | DNA
TRBJ2-7 | . | TRBD1 | TRBV28 | CASRPQGRVIEQYF | TGTGCCAGCAGACCACAGGGGAGAGTGATCGAGCAGTACTTC
TRBJ2-3 | . | TRBD1 | TRBV5-1 | CASRPGQYTDTQYF | TGCGCCAGCAGACCGGGACAGTACACAGATACGCAGTATTTT
TRBJ1-2 | . | . | TRBV7-3 | CASSLTTGTNYGYTF | TGTGCCAGCAGCCTAACAACAGGAACTAACTATGGCTACACCTTC
TRBJ2-5 | . | TRBD2 | TRBV7-2 | CASSLAGTSGFETQYF | TGTGCCAGCAGCTTAGCAGGGACTAGCGGCTTCGAGACCCAGTACTTC
TRBJ2-7 | . | . | TRBV4-2 | CASSQEQAVYEQYF | TGTGCCAGCAGCCAAGAACAGGCCGTCTACGAGCAGTACTTC
TRBJ1-2 | . | . | TRBV18 | CASSPAEVQSQYGYTF | TGTGCCAGCTCACCAGCGGAGGTCCAATCCCAATATGGCTACACCTTC
TRBJ2-3 | . | TRBD1 | TRBV29-1 | CSGGTGNTDTQYF | TGCAGCGGGGGGACAGGGAACACAGATACGCAGTATTTT
TRBJ2-3 | . | TRBD1 | TRBV5-4 | CASNRRQGGTDTQYF | TGTGCCAGCAACAGGCGACAGGGGGGGACAGATACGCAGTATTTT
TRBJ2-7 | . | TRBD1 | TRBV7-8 | CASSLGAGTGRGYEQYF | TGTGCCAGCAGCTTAGGGGCCGGGACAGGGAGGGGCTACGAGCAGTACTTC
TRBJ2-5 | . | . | TRBV30 | CASTQGLKTQYF | TGTGCCTCAACTCAGGGTTTGAAGACCCAGTACTTC
TRBJ2-4 | . | TRBD2 | TRBV5-1 | CASSLASGGADHIQYF | TGCGCCAGCAGCTTGGCTAGCGGGGGGGCCGATCACATTCAGTACTTC
TRBJ2-1 | . | . | TRBV4-1 | CASSQDSGGPPGNEQFF | TGCGCCAGCAGCCAAGATTCGGGCGGGCCCCCCGGAAATGAGCAGTTCTTC
TRBJ1-1 | once | TRBD1 | TRBV2 | CASNSRQGAITEAFF | TGTGCCAGCAACTCCCGGCAGGGGGCAATCACTGAAGCTTTCTTT
TRBJ2-1 | . | TRBD1 | TRBV4-2 | CASSQASTGVRYNEQFF | TGTGCCAGCAGCCAAGCTAGTACAGGGGTCCGTTACAATGAGCAGTTCTTC
TRBJ1-5 | . | . | TRBV19 | CASSRPDSYSNQPQHF | TGTGCCAGTAGTAGACCGGACAGCTATAGCAATCAGCCCCAGCATTTT
TRBJ2-5 | . | . | TRBV6-1 | CASSEEGRGWETQYF | TGTGCCAGCAGTGAAGAAGGCAGGGGATGGGAGACCCAGTACTTC
TRBJ2-7 | . | . | TRBV30 | CAWCPWDNPYEQYF | TGTGCCTGGTGCCCCTGGGACAATCCTTACGAGCAGTACTTC
TRBJ1-5 | . | . | TRBV19 | CASSIVGGRNQPQHF | TGTGCCAGTAGTATTGTCGGGGGGCGCAATCAGCCCCAGCATTTT
TRBJ1-5 | . | . | TRBV28 | CASTGGSHVNQPQHF | TGTGCCAGCACTGGAGGGTCTCATGTCAATCAGCCCCAGCATTTT
TRBJ1-1 | . | . | TRBV19 | CASSITAGMSTEAFF | TGTGCCAGTAGTATCACCGCGGGTATGAGCACTGAAGCTTTCTTT
TRBJ1-2 | . | TRBD1 | TRBV12-3/TRBV12-4 | CASSVGQGNGYTF | TGTGCCAGCAGCGTGGGACAGGGGAATGGCTACACCTTC
TRBJ2-1 | once | . | TRBV15 | CATSRDPDSEQFF | TGTGCCACCAGCAGAGATCCCGACTCTGAGCAGTTCTTC
TRBJ2-1 | few | . | TRBV3-1/TRBV3-2 | CASSKGSGSSNEQFF | TGTGCCAGCAGCAAGGGGAGCGGGTCGTCGAATGAGCAGTTCTTC
TRBJ2-1 | . | TRBD2 | TRBV4-3 | CASSQERTSGGAHNEQFF | TGCGCCAGCAGCCAAGAGAGGACTAGCGGGGGGGCCCACAATGAGCAGTTCTTC
TRBJ1-4 | . | . | TRBV7-2 | CASSLGFLASTNEKLFF | TGTGCCAGCAGCTTAGGGTTTTTGGCTTCAACTAATGAAAAACTGTTTTTT
TRBJ1-1 | . | . | TRBV5-1 | CASSLDGAEAFF | TGCGCCAGCAGCTTGGATGGGGCGGAAGCTTTCTTT
TRBJ2-3 | . | TRBD2 | TRBV6-2/TRBV6-3 | CASSYPHSGLAGGRGDTQYF | TGTGCCAGCAGTTACCCCCATTCGGGACTAGCGGGGGGGCGTGGAGATACGCAGTATTTT
TRBJ2-2 | . | . | TRBV5-4 | CASSSGGKTGELFF | TGTGCCAGCAGCTCAGGGGGGAAGACCGGGGAGCTGTTTTTT
TRBJ2-7 | . | . | TRBV20-1 | CSASLAHEQYF | TGCAGTGCTAGTCTAGCTCACGAGCAGTACTTC
TRBJ2-5 | once | . | TRBV6-2/TRBV6-3 | CASSYARETQYF | TGTGCCAGCAGTTACGCGAGAGAGACCCAGTACTTC
TRBJ2-3 | . | TRBD2 | TRBV27 | CASSFSGLAGDSLWDTQYF | TGTGCCAGCAGTTTCTCGGGACTAGCGGGGGACTCGCTGTGGGATACGCAGTATTTT
TRBJ2-1 | . | TRBD2 | TRBV5-1 | CASSYSPGTSRREQFF | TGCGCCAGCAGCTATTCCCCCGGGACTAGCCGCCGAGAGCAGTTCTTC
TRBJ2-2 | . | . | TRBV24-1 | CASTNPNTGELFF | TGTGCCAGCACTAACCCGAACACCGGGGAGCTGTTTTTT
TRBJ2-1 | . | TRBD2 | TRBV5-1 | CASSNEREGPAHTHNEQFF | TGCGCCAGCAGCAATGAGCGGGAGGGCCCGGCACACACACACAATGAGCAGTTCTTC
TRBJ1-1 | . | . | TRBV11-3 | CASSLDGRRAFF | TGTGCCAGCAGCTTAGATGGCCGAAGAGCTTTCTTT
TRBJ1-4 | few | TRBD1 | TRBV2 | CASRGDRGGEKLFF | TGTGCCAGCAGGGGGGACAGGGGAGGTGAAAAACTGTTTTTT
TRBJ2-3 | . | . | TRBV27 | CASSPSQGDTQYF | TGTGCCAGCAGTCCCTCCCAGGGAGATACGCAGTATTTT
TRBJ2-7 | . | TRBD2 | TRBV4-2 | CASSQTSGSSYEQYF | TGTGCCAGCAGCCAGACTAGCGGGAGCTCTTACGAGCAGTACTTC
TRBJ1-2 | few | TRBD1 | TRBV2 | CASSEQGGYGYTF | TGTGCCAGCAGTGAACAGGGGGGTTATGGCTACACCTTC
TRBJ1-1 | . | . | TRBV2 | CASLITDIRTEAFF | TGTGCCAGCCTAATTACGGACATTCGAACTGAAGCTTTCTTT
TRBJ1-1 | . | . | TRBV10-1 | CASSEGMNTEAFF | TGCGCCAGCAGTGAGGGCATGAACACTGAAGCTTTCTTT
TRBJ1-6 | . | TRBD1 | TRBV6-1 | CASSESGTGNSPLHF | TGTGCCAGCAGTGAGTCGGGGACAGGGAATTCACCCCTCCACTTT
TRBJ2-7 | once | . | TRBV27 | CASSQRVGLGYEQYF | TGTGCCAGCAGTCAGCGGGTAGGGTTGGGGTACGAGCAGTACTTC
TRBJ2-7 | . | TRBD2 | TRBV13 | CASSSLQTSGAVEQYF | TGTGCCAGCAGCTCTCTCCAGACTAGCGGGGCCGTCGAGCAGTACTTC
TRBJ2-3 | . | . | TRBV7-9 | CASSPGGLRGPDTQYF | TGTGCCAGCAGCCCAGGGGGGCTCCGAGGGCCAGATACGCAGTATTTT
TRBJ1-2 | . | TRBD1 | TRBV7-3 | CASSPGLNGTGINGYTF | TGTGCCAGCAGCCCCGGTTTAAACGGGACAGGGATCAATGGCTACACCTTC
TRBJ2-1 | once | TRBD2 | TRBV5-1 | CASGLAGASYNEQFF | TGCGCCAGCGGACTAGCGGGTGCATCCTACAATGAGCAGTTCTTC
TRBJ2-5 | . | . | TRBV2 | CASSEGRGGGETQYF | TGTGCCAGCAGTGAAGGGCGAGGGGGGGGTGAGACCCAGTACTTC
TRBJ1-1 | . | TRBD1 | TRBV5-1 | CASSLQGRNTEAFF | TGCGCCAGTTCGCTACAGGGGAGGAACACTGAAGCTTTCTTT
TRBJ1-2 | . | . | TRBV2 | CASSAPGQYLNYGYTF | TGTGCCAGCAGTGCACCCGGACAGTACCTGAACTATGGCTACACCTTC
TRBJ2-5 | . | TRBD2 | TRBV6-5 | CASSSLTSGSIETQYF | TGTGCCAGCAGTTCGCTGACTAGCGGGAGTATCGAGACCCAGTACTTC
TRBJ2-2 | . | . | TRBV21-1 | CASSKDPWPTRGENTGELFF | TGTGCCAGCAGCAAAGATCCCTGGCCCACTCGGGGGGAAAACACCGGGGAGCTGTTTTTT
TRBJ2-6 | . | . | TRBV7-6 | CASSLSGSGANVLTF | TGTGCCAGCAGCTTATCGGGCTCTGGGGCCAACGTCCTGACTTTC
TRBJ1-6 | . | TRBD1 | TRBV7-2 | CASSPGTVYNSPLHF | TGTGCCAGCAGCCCAGGGACAGTTTATAATTCACCCCTCCACTTT
TRBJ2-3 | . | . | TRBV7-2 | CASSLSASGLSTDTQYF | TGTGCCAGCAGCTTATCAGCCAGCGGGCTAAGCACAGATACGCAGTATTTT
TRBJ1-4 | few | . | TRBV27 | CASSLEGEKLFF | TGTGCCAGCAGTTTAGAGGGCGAAAAACTGTTTTTT
TRBJ2-3 | few | TRBD1 | TRBV19 | CATKGRTGVGTDTQYF | TGTGCCACAAAAGGGAGAACAGGGGTCGGCACAGATACGCAGTATTTT
TRBJ2-2 | . | . | TRBV9 | CASSVLQDPGELFF | TGTGCCAGCAGCGTACTACAGGATCCCGGGGAGCTGTTTTTT